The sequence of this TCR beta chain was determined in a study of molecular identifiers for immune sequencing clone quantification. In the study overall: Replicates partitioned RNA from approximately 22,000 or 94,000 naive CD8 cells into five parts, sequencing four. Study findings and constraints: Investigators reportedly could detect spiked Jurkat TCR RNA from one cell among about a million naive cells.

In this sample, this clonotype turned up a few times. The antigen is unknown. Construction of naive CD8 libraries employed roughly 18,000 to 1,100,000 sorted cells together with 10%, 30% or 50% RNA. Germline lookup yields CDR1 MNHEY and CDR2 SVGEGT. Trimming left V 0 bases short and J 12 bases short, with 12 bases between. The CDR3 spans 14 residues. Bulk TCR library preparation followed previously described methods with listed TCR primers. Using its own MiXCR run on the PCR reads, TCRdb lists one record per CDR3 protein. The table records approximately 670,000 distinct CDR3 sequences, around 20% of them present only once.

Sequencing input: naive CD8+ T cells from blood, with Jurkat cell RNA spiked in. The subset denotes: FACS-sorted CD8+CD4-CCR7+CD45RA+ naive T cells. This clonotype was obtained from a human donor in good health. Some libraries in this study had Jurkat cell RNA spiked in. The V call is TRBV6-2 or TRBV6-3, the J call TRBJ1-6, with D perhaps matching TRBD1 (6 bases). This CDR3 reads CASSYSTGGLPLHF. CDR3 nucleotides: TGTGCCAGCAGTTACTCGACAGGCGGGTTACCCCTCCACTTT.